This TCR beta chain was documented in a study of control samples from healthy donors and cancer patients. Germline lookup yields CDR1 MNHEY and CDR2 SVGAGI. V was clipped by 6 bases and J by 8 bases, with 17 bases between them. The CDR3 runs to 15 residues. Clones were read by immunoSEQ multiplex PCR, and TCRdb kept only the in-frame ones, dropping some. The table has around 90,000 clones, about 89% seen once. Sequencing was done on a sample of blood. V usage is TRBV6-5 and J usage is TRBJ1-6, with D unclear. This TCR came from a man between 25 and 39 years old in good health. The CDR3 bases are TGTGCCAGCAGGCAGCCACGCCGTCTAGATTCACCCCTCCACTTT. This gives the protein CASRQPRRLDSPLHF.